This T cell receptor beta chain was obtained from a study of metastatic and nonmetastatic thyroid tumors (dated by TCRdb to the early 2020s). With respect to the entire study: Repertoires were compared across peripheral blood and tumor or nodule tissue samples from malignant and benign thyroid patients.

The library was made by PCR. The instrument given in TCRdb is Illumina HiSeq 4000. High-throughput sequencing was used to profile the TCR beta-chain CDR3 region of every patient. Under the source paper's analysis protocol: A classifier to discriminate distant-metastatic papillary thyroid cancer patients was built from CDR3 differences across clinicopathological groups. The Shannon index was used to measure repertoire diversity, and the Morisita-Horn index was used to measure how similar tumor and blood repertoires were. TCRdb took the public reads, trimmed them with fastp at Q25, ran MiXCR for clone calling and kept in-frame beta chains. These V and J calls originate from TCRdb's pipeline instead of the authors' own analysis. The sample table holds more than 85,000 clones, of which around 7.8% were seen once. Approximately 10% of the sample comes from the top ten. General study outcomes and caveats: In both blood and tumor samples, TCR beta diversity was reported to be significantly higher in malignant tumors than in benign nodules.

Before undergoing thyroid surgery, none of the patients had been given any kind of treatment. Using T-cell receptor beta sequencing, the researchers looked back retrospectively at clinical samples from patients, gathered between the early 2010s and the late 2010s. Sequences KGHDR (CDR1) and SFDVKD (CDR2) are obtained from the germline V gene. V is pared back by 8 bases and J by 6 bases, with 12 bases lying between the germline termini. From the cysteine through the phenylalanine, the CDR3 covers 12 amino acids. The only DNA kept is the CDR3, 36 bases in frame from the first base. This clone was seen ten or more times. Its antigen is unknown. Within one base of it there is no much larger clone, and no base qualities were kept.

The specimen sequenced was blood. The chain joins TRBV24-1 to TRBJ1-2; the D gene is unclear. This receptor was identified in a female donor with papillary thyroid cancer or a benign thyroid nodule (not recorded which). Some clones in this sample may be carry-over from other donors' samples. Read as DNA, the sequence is TGTGCCACCACTCGAAGTGCGGATGGCTACACCTTC. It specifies CATTRSADGYTF.